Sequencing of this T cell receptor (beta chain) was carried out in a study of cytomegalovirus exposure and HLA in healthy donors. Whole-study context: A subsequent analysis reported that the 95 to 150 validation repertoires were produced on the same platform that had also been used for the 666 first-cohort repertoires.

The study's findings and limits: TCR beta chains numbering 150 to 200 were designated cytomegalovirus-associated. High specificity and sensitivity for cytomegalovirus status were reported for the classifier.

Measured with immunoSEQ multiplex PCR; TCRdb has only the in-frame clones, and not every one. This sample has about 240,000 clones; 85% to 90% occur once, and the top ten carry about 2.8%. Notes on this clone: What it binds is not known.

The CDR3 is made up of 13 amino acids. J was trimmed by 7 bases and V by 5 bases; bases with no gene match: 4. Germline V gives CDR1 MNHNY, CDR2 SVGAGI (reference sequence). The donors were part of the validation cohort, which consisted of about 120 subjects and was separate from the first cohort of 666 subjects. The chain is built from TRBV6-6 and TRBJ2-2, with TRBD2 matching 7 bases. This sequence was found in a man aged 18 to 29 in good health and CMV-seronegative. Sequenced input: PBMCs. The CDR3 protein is CASSPRGVGELFF. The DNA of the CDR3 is TGTGCCAGCAGTCCACGGGGGGTCGGGGAGCTGTTTTTT.